This T cell receptor beta chain comes out of a study of monozygotic twins with inflammatory bowel disease. Overall study results and limits: A lone strong IBD-associated signal or clonotype found no support.

Germline V gene sequence: CDR1 KGHDR, CDR2 SFDVKD. The CDR3 is made up of 16 amino acids. On this clonotype itself: What it binds is not known.

TCRdb reprocessed the 5' RACE reads and stores each CDR3 protein as one record, lacking DNA. Seen in this sample are 150,000 or so distinct CDR3 sequences; the ten most common clones hold roughly 7%. Blood samples measuring roughly 2.5 ml were taken per donor. The sample comprised blood. J is TRBJ2-5 and V is TRBV24-1; absent DNA, TCRdb's TRBD2 call cannot be checked. The receptor comes from a human donor with ulcerative colitis or Crohn's disease, or a healthy co-twin of an affected twin (not recorded which). CDR3 residues: CATSDLRTSGKETQYF.